The 18 T cell receptor beta chains in this list originate from one sample, sequenced in a study of Tregs in tolerant kidney transplant recipients (dated by TCRdb to between 2018 and 2021). Libraries were prepared through the immunoSEQ multiplex PCR assay. TCRdb stores this immuneACCESS table with in-frame sequences only. Part of the clones is absent; in the studies checked, under half of the shortfall reflects unresolved V genes, and no reason is known for the rest. This sample holds over 85,000 clones; over 85% were observed only once. The ten top clones hold approximately 0.5% of the sample. The time point label corresponds to: blood sample drawn before combined kidney and bone marrow transplant. The source material was CD4+ T cells from blood, sampled before the transplant. The receptors were gathered from a human donor who received a combined kidney and bone marrow transplant.

This rearrangement joins TRBV4-2 to TRBJ2-2; D is possibly TRBD2 (7 bases). Germline V gives CDR1 LGHNA, CDR2 YNFKEQ. CDR3 length: 15 amino acids. V was pared by 4 bases and J by 4 bases, with 13 bases between. CDR3 protein: CASSRSRGGTGELFF. As DNA, the CDR3 is TGTGCCAGCAGCCGTAGTAGGGGGGGCACCGGGGAGCTGTTTTTT.

The CDR3 sequence: CASSFRDRDTGELFF. The CDR3 coding sequence is TGCGCCAGCAGCTTCCGGGACAGGGACACCGGGGAGCTGTTTTTT. V is TRBV5-1 and J is TRBJ2-2, with 9 nucleotides matching TRBD1. Trimming removed 2 bases from V and 3 bases from J; junction bases left unmatched: 2. Germline assignment: CDR1 SGHRS and CDR2 YFSETQ. The CDR3 spans 15 residues.

The CDR3 is CASSPRDRVSGDEQFF. DNA for the CDR3: TGTGCCAGCAGCCCCCGGGACAGGGTTTCAGGGGATGAGCAGTTCTTC. The chain has TRBV21-1 and TRBJ2-1; TRBD1, as called in the table, went unchecked against the DNA. TRBV21-1 is listed as a pseudogene. The CDR3 consists of 16 residues.

The V gene is TRBV10-1, the J gene TRBJ2-7; weak D call: TRBD2 (6 bases). The V and J ends lost 7 bases and 5 bases respectively, with 21 bases between them. The CDR3 loop spans 15 amino acids. The germline V gene encodes CDR1 WNHNN and CDR2 SYGVQD (reference sequence). This chain's CDR3 is CASMSRGFVFDEQYF. For the CDR3, the DNA is TGCGCCAGCATGAGCCGGGGGTTTGTATTTGACGAGCAGTACTTC.

The chain combines TRBV7-2 with TRBJ1-5; D may be TRBD1 (6 bases). The CDR3 has 16 amino acids. The germline V gene encodes CDR1 SGHTA and CDR2 FQGNSA. Trimming shortened V by 1 base and J by 0 bases, and 10 bases separated the two germline ends. The DNA of the CDR3 is TGTGCCAGCAGCTTAGGGACAGCTAATAGCAATCAGCCCCAGCATTTT. This encodes CASSLGTANSNQPQHF.

J is TRBJ2-2 and V is TRBV5-6; tentative D call: TRBD2 (6 bases). V was clipped by 2 bases and J by 3 bases, with 23 bases between them. The V gene's germline CDR1 is SGHDT and CDR2 YYEEEE. The CDR3 runs to 19 residues. In DNA form, the CDR3 reads TGTGCCAGCAGCTTATCATTCGTTACCGGGACTCAAGACACCGGGGAGCTGTTTTTT. Amino acids: CASSLSFVTGTQDTGELFF.

The chain uses TRBV11-1 and TRBJ1-1; 10 bases fit TRBD1. Per the germline V gene, CDR1 is SGHAT and CDR2 is FQDESV (reference sequence). The length of the CDR3 is 16 residues. V shed 4 bases, J shed 3 bases, and the junction held 8 bases outside the gene matches. For the CDR3, the DNA is TGTGCCAGCAGCTGGGACAGGGGTAAATCTGACACTGAAGCTTTCTTT. This sequence encodes CASSWDRGKSDTEAFF.

This chain connects TRBV5-6 to TRBJ1-4, with D maybe TRBD1 (6 bases). V lost 2 bases, J lost 0 bases, and 17 bases lay in between. CDR3 size: 18 residues. Germline CDR1 is SGHDT and CDR2 is YYEEEE. The CDR3 DNA reads TGTGCCAGCAGCTTCCGGGGGGCTATTCTTGCAACTAATGAAAAACTGTTTTTT. This translates into CASSFRGAILATNEKLFF.

The chain links TRBV28 to TRBJ1-4; TRBD1 is a possible D gene (5 bases). There are 16 residues in the CDR3. The V and J ends lost 4 bases and 0 bases respectively, with 12 bases between them. Germline V CDR1 and CDR2: MDHEN, SYDVKM. CDR3 residues: CASSSTGAATNEKLFF. The CDR3 coding sequence is TGTGCCAGCAGTTCCACAGGCGCTGCAACTAATGAAAAACTGTTTTTT.

The CDR3 loop reads CASGLVETVYDGQYF. The DNA for the CDR3 is TGTGCTAGTGGTTTGGTAGAGACAGTCTACGATGGGCAGTACTTC. The chain has TRBV12-5 and TRBJ2-7; D is perhaps TRBD1 (5 bases). Trimming took off 0 bases at V and 9 bases at J, with 18 bases between the two ends. There are 15 residues in the CDR3. Germline values: CDR1 LGHNT, CDR2 FRNRAP.

The J gene is TRBJ2-2, the V gene TRBV5-1; TRBD1 matches 9 bases. In germline, CDR1 is SGHRS, CDR2 YFSETQ. V was clipped by 4 bases and J by 5 bases; unmatched bases: 12. The CDR3 has 17 amino acids. CDR3 protein: CASSVQPGGQGTGELFF. The CDR3 region has the DNA TGCGCCAGCAGCGTACAACCCGGCGGACAGGGGACCGGGGAGCTGTTTTTT.

The chain carries TRBV7-2 and TRBJ1-3, with a weak D call TRBD1 (6 bases). V lost 6 bases and J 5 bases, leaving 14 bases between the germline ends. CDR1 SGHTA and CDR2 FQGNSA come from the germline V gene. The CDR3 sequence is 14 residues long. In DNA, the CDR3 is TGTGCCAGCAGACTCAGGGGTTCTAGAAACACCATATATTTT. As protein: CASRLRGSRNTIYF. Looking up the rest from reference TRBV7-2 and TRBJ1-3 gives the full variable domain: GAGVSQSPSNKVTEKGKDVELRCDPISGHTALYWYRQSLGQGLEFLIYFQGNSAPDKSGLPSDRFSAERTGGSVSTLTIQRTQQEDSAVYLCASRLRGSRNTIYFGEGSWLTVV.

The V gene is TRBV19, the J gene TRBJ1-2; 9 bases are a match to TRBD1. The CDR3 consists of 13 residues. V was pared by 6 bases and J by 4 bases, with 3 bases of the junction left unmatched. Per the germline V gene, CDR1 is LNHDA and CDR2 is SQIVND (reference sequence). The CDR3 loop is CASSGGQGYGYTF. The DNA of the CDR3 is TGTGCCAGTAGCGGGGGACAGGGCTATGGCTACACCTTC.

The chain carries TRBV7-3 and TRBJ2-1; the match to TRBD2 covers 9 bases. The CDR3 consists of 15 residues. Looked up from germline, CDR1 is SGHTA and CDR2 is FQGTGA. J lost 5 bases, V lost 0 bases, and 2 bases had no gene match. The CDR3 bases are TGTGCCAGCAGCTTAACCCTAGCGGGACACAATGAGCAGTTCTTC. Translated, it gives CASSLTLAGHNEQFF. The full variable domain, in which reference TRBV7-3 and TRBJ2-1 provide the parts outside the CDR3, is GAGVSQTPSNKVTEKGKYVELRCDPISGHTALYWYRQSLGQGPEFLIYFQGTGAADDSGLPNDRFFAVRPEGSVSTLKIQRTERGDSAVYLCASSLTLAGHNEQFFGPGTRLTVL.

The V and J genes are TRBV7-9 and TRBJ1-1; TRBD1 matches at 9 bases. CDR3 length equals 15 residues. Trimming took 4 bases from V and 4 from J; bases not matched to a gene: 7. Germline V gene lookup returns CDR1 SEHNR and CDR2 FQNEAQ (reference sequence). CDR3 DNA sequence: TGTGCCAGCAGCTCACAGGGGGCTGGGGGCACTGAAGCTTTCTTT. Its protein is CASSSQGAGGTEAFF. Based on the CDR3 plus reference TRBV7-9 and TRBJ1-1, the full variable domain is DTGVSQNPRHKITKRGQNVTFRCDPISEHNRLYWYRQTLGQGPEFLTYFQNEAQLEKSRLLSDRFSAERPKGSFSTLEIQRTEQGDSAMYLCASSSQGAGGTEAFFGQGTRLTVV.

The chain joins TRBV7-2 to TRBJ2-5; D possibly corresponds to TRBD2 (6 bases). V lost 1 base to trimming and J lost 7 bases, with 13 bases between them. Germline loops: CDR1 SGHTA, CDR2 FQGNSA. CDR3 length: 14 residues. The CDR3 DNA is TGTGCCAGCAGCTTAGGGCGGGGTGGGGTGACCCAGTACTTC. This codes for CASSLGRGGVTQYF.

This rearrangement joins TRBV27 to TRBJ2-1; D call uncertain. The CDR3 totals 13 residues. Germline V lookup: CDR1 MNHEY, CDR2 SMNVEV (reference sequence). V was shortened by 3 bases and J by 4 bases, with 7 bases between the two germline ends. The CDR3 loop reads CASSFRGYNEQFF. The DNA for the CDR3 is TGTGCCAGCAGTTTTCGAGGTTACAATGAGCAGTTCTTC.

The chain uses TRBV5-4 and TRBJ1-1; 9 nucleotides agree with TRBD1. With 4 bases clipped from V and 4 bases from J, the junction kept 2 bases outside the gene matches. CDR3 size: 13 residues. Germline values: CDR1 SGHNT, CDR2 YYREEE (reference sequence). The CDR3 nucleotides are TGTGCCAGCAGCAAACAGGGGGCCACTGAAGCTTTCTTT. This gives the protein CASSKQGATEAFF.